This TCR beta chain comes out of a study of blood T cell repertoires in COVID-19. About the research overall: Spain, Italy and the United States supplied samples that represented acute and convalescent COVID-19. PBMCs, B-cell-depleted T cells, or T cells provided the cDNA or gDNA that made up the material.

Under the authors' procedure: Amplification from reference gene primers served as the basis for estimated nucleated cell counts. The protocol was immunoSEQ multiplex PCR, while the TCRdb copy is restricted to in-frame clones and leaves out a portion. V and J calls and clone size are those listed in that table; D and trimming were worked out from the DNA. The sample gives roughly 130,000 clones, about 86% of which show up once; around 17% is in the top ten. V lost 1 base, J lost 3 bases, and 12 bases lay in between. Germline V lookup: CDR1 LGHNA, CDR2 YNFKEQ. The CDR3 has 16 amino acids. The chain joins TRBV4-2 to TRBJ1-4; possibly TRBD1 for D (6 bases). This TCR came from a woman aged 45-59 years with acute or convalescent COVID-19. The sequenced material came from peripheral blood. The CDR3 sequence is CASSQASRGPNEKLFF. In DNA form, the CDR3 reads TGTGCCAGCAGCCAAGCTTCCAGGGGCCCTAATGAAAAACTGTTTTTT.